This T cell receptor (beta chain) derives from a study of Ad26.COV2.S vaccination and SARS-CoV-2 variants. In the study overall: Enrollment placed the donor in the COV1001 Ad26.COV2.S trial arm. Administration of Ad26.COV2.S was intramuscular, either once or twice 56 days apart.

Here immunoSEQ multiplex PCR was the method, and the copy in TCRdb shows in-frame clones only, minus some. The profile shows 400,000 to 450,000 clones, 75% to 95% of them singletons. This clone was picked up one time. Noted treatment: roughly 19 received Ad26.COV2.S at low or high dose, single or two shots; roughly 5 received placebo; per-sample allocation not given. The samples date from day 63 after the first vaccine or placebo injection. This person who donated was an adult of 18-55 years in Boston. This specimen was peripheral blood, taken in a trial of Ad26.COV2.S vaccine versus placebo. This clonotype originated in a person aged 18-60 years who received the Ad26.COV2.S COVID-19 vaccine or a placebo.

CDR3 region: CASSPGGASSYNEQFF. CDR3 nucleotide sequence: TGTGCCAGCAGCCCCGGGGGGGCAAGCTCCTACAATGAGCAGTTCTTC. This chain connects TRBV11-3 to TRBJ2-1; 8 bases agree with TRBD2. The CDR3 extends over 16 amino acids. The ends lost 5 bases at V and 0 bases at J; junction bases unmatched: 6. Germline CDR1 and CDR2: SGHNT and YENEEA. The full variable domain, in which reference TRBV11-3 and TRBJ2-1 provide the parts outside the CDR3, is EAGVVQSPRYKIIEKKQPVAFWCNPISGHNTLYWYLQNLGQGPELLIRYENEEAVDDSQLPKDRFSAERLKGVDSTLKIQPAELGDSAVYLCASSPGGASSYNEQFFGPGTRLTVL.